This TCR beta chain was documented in a study of blood T cell repertoires in COVID-19. For the study at large: From the United States, Italy and Spain came samples of acute and convalescent COVID-19. From T cells, B-cell-depleted T cells, or PBMCs came the material, which was cDNA or gDNA.

The CDR3 is 15 residues long. Germline V gene data show CDR1 as SGHDT and CDR2 as YYEEEE. V shed 7 bases and J 5 bases; nucleotides not matched to a gene: 13. TCRdb's copy holds only in-frame clones and misses some; the assay was immunoSEQ multiplex PCR. The repertoire consists of 110,000 to 150,000 clones, with roughly 84% occurring once and the leading ten covering around 8%. The V gene is TRBV5-6, the J gene TRBJ2-7; 9 bases agree with TRBD1. The sequence came from a human donor in a cohort sampled during active COVID-19. The sample comprised peripheral blood. The CDR3: CASALYRDRVNEQYF. CDR3 bases: TGTGCCAGCGCACTGTACCGGGACAGGGTCAACGAGCAGTACTTC.